This entry is about one T cell receptor (beta chain). The table came from immunoSEQ multiplex PCR; TCRdb's copy has only in-frame clones and leaves some out. The table includes 30,000 or so clones, nearly 90% detected once. This sample was included in a study of blood T cell repertoires in COVID-19. The CDR3 spans 11 residues. The V gene's germline CDR1 is MNHEY and CDR2 SMNVEV (reference sequence). Trimming removed 4 bases at V and 2 bases at J, with 3 bases between. Seattle patients were enrolled while actively infected and followed longitudinally. The sample taken for sequencing was peripheral blood. This sequence was found in a man between 60 and 75 years old with COVID-19, enrolled during active disease. V gene TRBV27 combines with J gene TRBJ2-7; no clear D gene. The CDR3 reads CASSSAYEQYF. CDR3 sequence (DNA): TGTGCCAGCAGTTCGGCCTACGAGCAGTACTTC.